This entry lists 4 T cell receptor beta chains sequenced from one sample in a study of T cell repertoires in ileal Crohn's disease. Repertoires were generated with immunoSEQ multiplex PCR, while TCRdb's copy carries only in-frame clones and drops some. The sample yields under 20,000 clones, roughly 80% seen once. The sample taken for sequencing was ileal tissue. These receptors came from an adult with Crohn's disease.

About this clone itself: The same CDR3 is also encoded by other DNA sequences in this sample. The chain has TRBV7-2 and TRBJ1-2; 7 nucleotides match TRBD1. J lost 3 bases, V lost 5 bases, and 6 bases had no gene match. Germline V gene sequence: CDR1 SGHTA, CDR2 FQGNSA. This CDR3 has 14 residues. The CDR3 sequence is CASSPGQAYYGYTF. CDR3 DNA sequence: TGTGCCAGCAGCCCAGGACAGGCCTACTATGGCTACACCTTC. The variable domain in full, with the rest retrieved from reference TRBV7-2 and TRBJ1-2, is GAGVSQSPSNKVTEKGKDVELRCDPISGHTALYWYRQSLGQGLEFLIYFQGNSAPDKSGLPSDRFSAERTGGSVSTLTIQRTQQEDSAVYLCASSPGQAYYGYTFGSGTRLTVV.

This clone was observed once. The genes are TRBV13 and TRBJ1-2; D gene unclear. The CDR3 sequence is 15 residues long. The V gene's germline CDR1 is PRHDT and CDR2 FYEKMQ (reference sequence). V lost 0 bases to trimming and J lost 1 base, with 9 bases between them. Written as DNA, the CDR3 is TGTGCCAGCAGCTTAGGGGCGGCCATTAACTATGGCTACACCTTC. Its protein product is CASSLGAAINYGYTF.

This clone was observed a single time. The chain employs TRBV5-1 and TRBJ2-1; unclear D gene. Trimming took off 5 bases at V and 0 bases at J, with 12 bases between the two ends. Germline V gene sequence: CDR1 SGHRS, CDR2 YFSETQ. The CDR3 sequence is 15 residues long. The DNA of the CDR3 is TGCGCCAGCAGGCGGATAAGGAGCTCCTACAATGAGCAGTTCTTC. It encodes CASRRIRSSYNEQFF.

This rearrangement joins TRBV5-5 to TRBJ1-5, with no clear D. The CDR3 runs to 16 residues. Between the trimmed V and J ends, which lost 4 bases and 0 bases, there was a span of 14 bases. The V gene's germline CDR1 is SGHKS and CDR2 YYEKEE (reference sequence). The CDR3, as DNA: TGTGCCAGCAGCCCCGTTTCCGCGTATAGCAATCAGCCCCAGCATTTT. Translated: CASSPVSAYSNQPQHF.